This TCR beta chain appears in the sequencing data of a study of PD-L1 blockade in urothelial cancer. The protocol was immunoSEQ multiplex PCR, while the TCRdb copy is restricted to in-frame clones and leaves out a portion. The table shows 30,000 to 40,000 clones, with 84% occurring only once. Germline CDR1 is LGHNA and CDR2 is YNFKEQ. CDR3 length equals 14 residues. The ends lost 1 base at V and 2 bases at J; junction bases unmatched: 0. Time point in this sample: pretreatment peripheral blood. V gene TRBV4-2 combines with J gene TRBJ2-3; 7 bases match TRBD2. The sequence was obtained from a man aged 55 to 70 with urothelial cancer. Sequenced here: PBMCs, sampled around atezolizumab (anti-PD-L1) treatment. The CDR3: CASSQGDYTDTQYF. The DNA of the CDR3 is TGTGCCAGCAGCCAAGGGGACTACACAGATACGCAGTATTTT.